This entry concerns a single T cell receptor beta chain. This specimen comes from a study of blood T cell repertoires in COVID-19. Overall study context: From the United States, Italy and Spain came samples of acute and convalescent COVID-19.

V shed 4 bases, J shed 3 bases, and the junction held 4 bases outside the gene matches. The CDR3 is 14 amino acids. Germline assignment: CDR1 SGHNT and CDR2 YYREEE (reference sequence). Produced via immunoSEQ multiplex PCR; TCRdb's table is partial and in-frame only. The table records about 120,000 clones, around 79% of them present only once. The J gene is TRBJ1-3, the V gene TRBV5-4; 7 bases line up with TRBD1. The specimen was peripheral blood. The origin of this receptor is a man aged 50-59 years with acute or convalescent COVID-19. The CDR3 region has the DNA TGTGCCAGCAGCGTAGGGACAGATGGAAACACCATATATTTT. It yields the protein CASSVGTDGNTIYF. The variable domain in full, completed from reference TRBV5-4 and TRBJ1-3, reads ETGVTQSPTHLIKTRGQQVTLRCSSQSGHNTVSWYQQALGQGPQFIFQYYREEENGRGNFPPRFSGLQFPNYSSELNVNALELDDSALYLCASSVGTDGNTIYFGEGSWLTVV.